This TCR beta chain comes out of a study of T cell responses to AZD1222 COVID-19 vaccine. The repertoire was sequenced with immunoSEQ multiplex PCR; TCRdb's copy has only in-frame clones and lacks some. The data contain 150,000 to 200,000 clones, approximately 90% of them singletons. Germline V CDR1 and CDR2: MNHEY, SVGAGI. V trimming: 8 bases; J trimming: 11 bases; junction bases outside the gene matches: 8. The CDR3 has 11 residues. The receptor was isolated from an adult who received the AZD1222 COVID-19 vaccine. Sequenced here: peripheral blood, sampled 28 days after the second AZD1222 dose. The gene calls are TRBV6-5 and TRBJ1-1; 7 bases align to TRBD1. In nucleotides, the CDR3 is TGTGCCAGCCAACAGGGGAGGTGGGCTTTCTTT. Translation gives CASQQGRWAFF.